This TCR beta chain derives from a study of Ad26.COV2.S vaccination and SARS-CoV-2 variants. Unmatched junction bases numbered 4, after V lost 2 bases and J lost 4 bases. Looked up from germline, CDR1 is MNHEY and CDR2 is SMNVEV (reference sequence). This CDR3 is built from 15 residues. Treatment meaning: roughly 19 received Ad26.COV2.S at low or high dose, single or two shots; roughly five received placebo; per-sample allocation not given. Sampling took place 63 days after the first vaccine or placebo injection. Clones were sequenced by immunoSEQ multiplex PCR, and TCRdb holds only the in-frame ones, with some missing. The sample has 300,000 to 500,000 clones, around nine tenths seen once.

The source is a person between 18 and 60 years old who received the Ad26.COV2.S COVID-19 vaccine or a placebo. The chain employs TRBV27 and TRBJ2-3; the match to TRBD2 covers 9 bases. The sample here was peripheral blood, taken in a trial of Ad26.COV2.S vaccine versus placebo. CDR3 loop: CASSLIAGGPDTQYF. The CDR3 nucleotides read TGTGCCAGCAGTTTAATTGCGGGGGGGCCAGATACGCAGTATTTT.